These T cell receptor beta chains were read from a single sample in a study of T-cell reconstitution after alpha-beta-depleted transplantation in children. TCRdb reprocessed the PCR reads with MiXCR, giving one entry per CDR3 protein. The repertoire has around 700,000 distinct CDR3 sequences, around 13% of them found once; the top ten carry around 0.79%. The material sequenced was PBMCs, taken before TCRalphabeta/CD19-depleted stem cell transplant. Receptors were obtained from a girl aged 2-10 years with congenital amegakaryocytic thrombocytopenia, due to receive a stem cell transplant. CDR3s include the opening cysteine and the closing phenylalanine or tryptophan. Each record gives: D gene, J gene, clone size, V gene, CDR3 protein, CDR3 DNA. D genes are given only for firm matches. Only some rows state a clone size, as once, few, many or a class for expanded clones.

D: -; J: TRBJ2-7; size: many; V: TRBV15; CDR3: CATSRDWGRYEQYF; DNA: TGTGCCACCAGCAGAGATTGGGGGAGGTACGAGCAGTACTTC
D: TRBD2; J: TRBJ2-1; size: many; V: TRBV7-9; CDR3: CATNPSGYSYNEQFF; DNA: TGTGCCACAAACCCTAGCGGTTACTCCTACAATGAGCAGTTCTTC
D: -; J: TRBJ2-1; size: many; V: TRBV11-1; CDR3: CASSLGGERQGPYNEQFF; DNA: TGTGCCAGCAGCTTAGGAGGAGAGCGGCAGGGCCCCTACAATGAGCAGTTCTTC
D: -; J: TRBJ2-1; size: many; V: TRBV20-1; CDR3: CSASGGSLGEQFF; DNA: TGCAGTGCTAGTGGGGGTAGCCTCGGTGAGCAGTTCTTC
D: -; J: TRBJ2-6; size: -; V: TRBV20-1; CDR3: CSARDRAAGANVLTF; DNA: TGCAGTGCTAGAGATAGAGCAGCTGGGGCCAACGTCCTGACTTTC
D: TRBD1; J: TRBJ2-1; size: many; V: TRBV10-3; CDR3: CAISTTYRDSSYNEQFF; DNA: TGTGCCATCAGCACAACTTACCGGGACAGCTCCTACAATGAGCAGTTCTTC
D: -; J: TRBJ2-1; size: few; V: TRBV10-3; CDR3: CAISESGAVSSYNEQFF; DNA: TGTGCCATCAGTGAGTCCGGAGCGGTGAGCTCCTACAATGAGCAGTTCTTC
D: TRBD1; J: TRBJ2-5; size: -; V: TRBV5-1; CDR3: CASSGQGYETQYF; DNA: TGCGCCAGCTCGGGACAGGGCTACGAGACCCAGTACTTC
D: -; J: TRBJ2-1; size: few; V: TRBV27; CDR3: CASSLLSGALVPNEQFF; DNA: TGTGCCAGCAGTTTATTGAGTGGCGCACTGGTGCCGAATGAGCAGTTCTTC
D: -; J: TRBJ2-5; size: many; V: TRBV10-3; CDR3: CAITGSLQETQYF; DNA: TGTGCCATCACAGGGAGCTTACAAGAGACCCAGTACTTC
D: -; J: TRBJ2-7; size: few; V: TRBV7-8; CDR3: CASSLSSLGAAGTYEQYF; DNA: TGTGCCAGCAGCTTATCGTCCCTCGGGGCAGCGGGTACCTACGAGCAGTACTTC
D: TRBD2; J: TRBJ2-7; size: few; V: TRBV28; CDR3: CASSYTSGGSDYEQYF; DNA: TGTGCCAGCAGTTATACTAGCGGGGGGTCGGACTACGAGCAGTACTTC
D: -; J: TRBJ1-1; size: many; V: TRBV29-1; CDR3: CSVEARLGTEAFF; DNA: TGCAGCGTTGAGGCCAGGCTGGGAACTGAAGCTTTCTTT
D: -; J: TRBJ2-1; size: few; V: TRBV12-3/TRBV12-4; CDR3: CASSVVGENNEQFF; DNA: TGTGCCAGCAGCGTCGTGGGGGAGAACAATGAGCAGTTCTTC
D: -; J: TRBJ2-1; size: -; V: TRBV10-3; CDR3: CAIRSGPYNEQFF; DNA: TGTGCCATCAGAAGCGGTCCATACAATGAGCAGTTCTTC
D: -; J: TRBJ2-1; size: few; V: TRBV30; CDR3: CAWSVLGVNEQFF; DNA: TGTGCCTGGAGTGTATTAGGGGTGAATGAGCAGTTCTTC
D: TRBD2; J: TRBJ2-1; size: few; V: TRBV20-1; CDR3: CSARDSGTINEQFF; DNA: TGCAGTGCTAGAGATTCCGGGACTATCAATGAGCAGTTCTTC
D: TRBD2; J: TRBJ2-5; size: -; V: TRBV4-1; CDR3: CASSQVASGLGTQYF; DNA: TGCGCCAGCAGCCAAGTGGCTAGCGGGCTCGGGACCCAGTACTTC
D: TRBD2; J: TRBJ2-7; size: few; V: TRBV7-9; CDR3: CASSPTSGMSVQYF; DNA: TGTGCCAGCAGCCCAACTAGCGGGATGTCGGTGCAGTACTTC
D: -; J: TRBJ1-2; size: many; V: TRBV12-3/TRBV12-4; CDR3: CASSFGTLDGYTF; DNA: TGTGCCAGCAGTTTCGGGACATTGGATGGCTACACCTTC
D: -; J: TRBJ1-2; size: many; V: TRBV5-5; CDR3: CASSLLGKDYGYTF; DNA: TGTGCCAGCAGCTTGCTTGGGAAAGACTATGGCTACACCTTC
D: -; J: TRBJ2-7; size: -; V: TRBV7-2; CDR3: CASSLFVGYEQYF; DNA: TGTGCCAGCAGCTTATTTGTGGGCTACGAGCAGTACTTC
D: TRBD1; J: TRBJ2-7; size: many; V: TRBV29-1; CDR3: CSVFGDSSYEQYF; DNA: TGCAGCGTTTTCGGGGACAGCTCCTACGAGCAGTACTTC